This T cell receptor beta chain is drawn from a study of shared clonotypes between healthy human individuals (dated by TCRdb to about 2020). Broadly, across the study: The cohort included three men and a couple of women between 18 and 49 years of age. Different laboratories and diverse techniques were used to prepare libraries and sequence TCR repertoires, to increase sequencing depth and limit assay-specific biases. Each donor's leukapheresis produced roughly between roughly 0.85 and 9.5 billion PBMCs. To estimate repertoire size and how much clonotypes are shared between individuals, the study performed deep sequencing of blood TCR repertoires from a handful of healthy adults.

TCR CDR3 regions were amplified from genomic DNA by multiplex PCR using the deep immunoSEQ assay. Extracted genomic DNA from each cell subset was spread evenly across all wells of several immunoSEQ 96-well plates, with each plate serving as a replicate. For unsorted PBMC, around 300 ng of genomic DNA, equivalent to 25,000 to 35,000 T cell genomes, went into each replicate PCR. Ten immunoSEQ deep assay plates were used to sequence the unsorted PBMC genomic DNA. Purified libraries were quantified with a Qubit 3.0 fluorometer, sized on a Bioanalyzer 2100, and re-quantified with the KAPA Library Quantification kit. Every immunoSEQ 96-well plate was sequenced on a dedicated single-read 150-cycle Illumina NextSeq 550 flow cell. Per the source publication's procedure: Because the immunoSEQ output included only junctional sequences and no quality scores, the filtering could not be the same as the filtering used for full-length reads. To assign V/J genes and CDR3, sequences were annotated against IMGT germline references using PyIR, a Python wrapper for IgBLAST v1.9. Reads were removed for weak V/J assignments (E-value above 1e-6), missing CDR3, stop codons, out-of-frame junctions, or ambiguous translated residues. V3J clonotypes were defined as sequences sharing the same inferred V gene, J gene, and CDR3 amino acid sequence. Percentage overlap between repertoires was calculated by dividing the number of shared unique clonotypes by the size of the smaller repertoire. Three approaches were used to assess repertoire richness: RTK rarefaction, the Chao1 estimator, and Recon v2.1 estimates of unobserved clonotypes. This is the immuneACCESS table as TCRdb keeps it, with only in-frame sequences that have V and J called. A part of the clones is gone; compared with another copy, unresolved V genes explain less than half, and the rest is unexplained. V and J calls and clone size are given by that table; D and trimming were obtained from the DNA. The sample table contains about 490,000 clones; only one count was recorded for roughly four fifths of them. 13% of the sample goes to the ten largest clones.

From its cysteine to its phenylalanine, the CDR3 spans 16 amino acids. Only CDR3 DNA is held: 48 bases, read in frame from base 1. After removal of 0 bases from V and 2 bases from J, the junction retains 7 bases not matched to a gene. CDR1 SGDLS and CDR2 YYNGEE are derived from the germline V gene. Results and caveats for the whole study, not just this receptor: The small number of donors limited the genetic and exposure-history diversity represented. Pairwise subsampling indicated that sequencing depth was expected to affect the degree of clonotype sharing among donors. Only blood was sampled, and tissue TCR repertoires likely differ from those in blood.

Healthy HIV-negative adults with no recently reported acute infections or vaccinations were included as donors. Every donor was a Caucasian adult residing in Nashville, Tennessee, USA. In the unsorted samples, 85 million to 100 million PBMCs were counted, and genomic DNA was extracted using the QIAamp DNA Blood Mini kit. Blood was obtained by leukapheresis, after which PBMCs were separated by Ficoll-Histopaque density gradient centrifugation and cryopreserved in liquid nitrogen vapor phase. Of note for this clone: The antigen this receptor binds is unknown. No base-level quality is on record; no much larger clone is a single base apart. Other DNA sequences from this sample encode an identical CDR3 as well.

Material for sequencing was PBMCs. The receptor was derived from a middle-aged woman in good health. Some clones in this sample may be carry-over from other donors' samples. The chain uses TRBV9 and TRBJ2-7, and 8 junction bases match TRBD2. This receptor carries the CDR3 CASSVGGAGAPYEQYF. The DNA sequence is TGTGCCAGCAGCGTAGGAGGAGCGGGAGCCCCCTACGAGCAGTACTTC.